This TCR beta chain appears in the sequencing data of a study of read filtering for tumor transcriptome and immune sequencing. Turning to the study itself: The cohort had 17 men and over eleven women aged about 47 to 80, mean roughly 66 years.

This library used about 400 ng RNA and molecular barcoded adaptors spanning alpha/delta and beta/gamma chains. Using its own MiXCR run on the reads, TCRdb lists one record per CDR3 protein. The data show tens of thousands of distinct CDR3 sequences, 15% to 20% seen once. V dropped 3 bases and J dropped 1; count of bases not matched to a gene: 5. This CDR3 is built from 16 residues. Germline V lookup: CDR1 MDHEN, CDR2 SYDVKM. Ten or more counts support this clonotype. The sequence came from a donor at least 40 years old with multiple myeloma. The chain couples TRBV28 to TRBJ2-3, with 9 bases identical to TRBD2. The sequenced sample consisted of a population of CD138-negative cells sorted from bone marrow. The CDR3 DNA is TGTGCCAGCAGTTTCGCGCGGACTAGCGGCACAGATACGCAGTATTTT. Its translation is CASSFARTSGTDTQYF.